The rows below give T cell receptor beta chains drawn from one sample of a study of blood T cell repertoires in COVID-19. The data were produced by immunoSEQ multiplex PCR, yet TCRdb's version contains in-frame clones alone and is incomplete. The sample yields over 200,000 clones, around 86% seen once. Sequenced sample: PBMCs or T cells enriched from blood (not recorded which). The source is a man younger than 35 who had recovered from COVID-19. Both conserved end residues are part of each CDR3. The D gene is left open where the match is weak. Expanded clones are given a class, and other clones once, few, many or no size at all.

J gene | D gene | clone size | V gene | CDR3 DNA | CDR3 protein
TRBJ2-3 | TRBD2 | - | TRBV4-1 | TGCGCCAGCAGCCAAGACGGAGCGGGGGTCGGAGATACGCAGTATTTT | CASSQDGAGVGDTQYF
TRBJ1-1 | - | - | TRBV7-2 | TGTGCCAGCAGCAGAATGACGGGAAACACTGAAGCTTTCTTT | CASSRMTGNTEAFF
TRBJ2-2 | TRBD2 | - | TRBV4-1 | TGCGCCAGCAGCCTACGGGGGGGCGTCGGGGAGCTGTTTTTT | CASSLRGGVGELFF
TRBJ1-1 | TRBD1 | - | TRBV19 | TGTGCCAGTAGTATAGTCCCAGGGGGTAGGTGGACTGAAGCTTTCTTT | CASSIVPGGRWTEAFF
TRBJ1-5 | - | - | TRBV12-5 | TGTGCTAGTGGTTTGGTGGAGTACAATCAGCCCCAGCATTTT | CASGLVEYNQPQHF
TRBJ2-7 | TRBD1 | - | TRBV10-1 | TGCGCCAGCAGAGACAGGGGTCGAGAGCAGTACTTC | CASRDRGREQYF
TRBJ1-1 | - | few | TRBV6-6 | TGTGCCAGCAGCTGGGGGGGCACTGAAGCTTTCTTT | CASSWGGTEAFF
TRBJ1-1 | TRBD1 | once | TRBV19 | TGTGCCAGTAGCCTTAGTGGAAGGACAGGTCAAGATGAAGCTTTCTTT | CASSLSGRTGQDEAFF
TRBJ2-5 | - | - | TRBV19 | TGTGCCGTCGGAGTGACAGCTACTGGCGAGACCCAGTACTTC | CAVGVTATGETQYF
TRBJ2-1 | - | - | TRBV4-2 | TGTGCCAGCAGCCAAGACCGGAGGCGGCAGTTCTTC | CASSQDRRRQFF
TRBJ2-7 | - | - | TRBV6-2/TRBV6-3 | TGTGCCAGCAGTGCCTTTCTAGGACAACTCTACGAGCAGTACTTC | CASSAFLGQLYEQYF
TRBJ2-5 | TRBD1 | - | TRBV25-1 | TGTGCCAGCAGTGAAAGATTCCAGGGGGCACAAGAGACCCAGTACTTC | CASSERFQGAQETQYF
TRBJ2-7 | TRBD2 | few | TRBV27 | TGTGCCAGCAGTTTATCGGGGTTAGCGGGGACTGTGTACGAGCAGTACTTC | CASSLSGLAGTVYEQYF
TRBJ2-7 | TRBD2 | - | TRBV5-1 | TGCGCCAGCAGCCCTCTAGGACTAGCGGGAGCTCGGCGCTCCTACGAGCAGTACTTC | CASSPLGLAGARRSYEQYF
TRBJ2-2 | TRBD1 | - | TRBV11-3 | TGTGCCAGCAGCGGGACAGGGAGGAACACCGGGGAGCTGTTTTTT | CASSGTGRNTGELFF
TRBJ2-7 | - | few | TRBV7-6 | TGTGCCAGCAGCCGGAGTGAGGGTTACTCCTACGAGCAGTACTTC | CASSRSEGYSYEQYF
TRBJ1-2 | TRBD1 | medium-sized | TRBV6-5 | TGTGCCAGCAGTTACACTCGGGGGACAGACTATGGCTACACCTTC | CASSYTRGTDYGYTF
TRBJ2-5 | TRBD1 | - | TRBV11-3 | TGTGCCAGCAGCCCAGGACAGGGTGAATTGGAGACCCAGTACTTC | CASSPGQGELETQYF
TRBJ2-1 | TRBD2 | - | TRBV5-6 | TGTGCCAGCAGCGTAGCGGGACGGGGCGGAAATGAGCAGTTCTTC | CASSVAGRGGNEQFF
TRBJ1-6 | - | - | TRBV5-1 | TGCGCCAGCAGCAAGGACAACTCACCCCTCCACTTT | CASSKDNSPLHF
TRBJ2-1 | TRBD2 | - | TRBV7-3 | TGTGCCAGCAGCTTACAGCCAGCGGGATCCTCCAATGAGCAGTTCTTC | CASSLQPAGSSNEQFF
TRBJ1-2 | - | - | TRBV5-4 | TGTGCCAGCAGCAAGTGGGGGGAGGTCTATGGCTACACCTTC | CASSKWGEVYGYTF
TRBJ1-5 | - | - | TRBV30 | TGTGCCTGGACCCGGAGGGGTTATAGCAATCAGCCCCAGCATTTT | CAWTRRGYSNQPQHF
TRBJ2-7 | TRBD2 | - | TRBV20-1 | TGCAGTGCTAGTATTTTAGCGGGATGGTTAAGCTCCTACGAGCAGTACTTC | CSASILAGWLSSYEQYF
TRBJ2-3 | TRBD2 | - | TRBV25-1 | TGTGCCAGCAGTGATAGCGGGGGAGGGACAGATACGCAGTATTTT | CASSDSGGGTDTQYF
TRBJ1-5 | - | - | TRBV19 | TGTGCCAGTAGTATAGGCTTCGCAGGCAATCAGCCCCAGCATTTT | CASSIGFAGNQPQHF
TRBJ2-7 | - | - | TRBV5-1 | TGCGCCAGCAGCTTGGGGGCTTCCAAGTCCTACGAGCAGTACTTC | CASSLGASKSYEQYF
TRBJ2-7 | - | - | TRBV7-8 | TGTGCCAGCAGCTTACAGGCGAGCTCCTACGAGCAGTACTTC | CASSLQASSYEQYF
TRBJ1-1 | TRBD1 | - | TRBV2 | TGTGCCAGCAGTTCAACAGGGGGCTTGACTGAAGCTTTCTTT | CASSSTGGLTEAFF
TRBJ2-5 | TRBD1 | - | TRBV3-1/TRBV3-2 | TGTGCCAGCAGCCAATATTCCGGGACAGTGAAAGAGACCCAGTACTTC | CASSQYSGTVKETQYF
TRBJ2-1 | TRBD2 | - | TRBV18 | TGTGCCAGCTCACCTGAGACTAGCGGGAATGAGCAGTTCTTC | CASSPETSGNEQFF
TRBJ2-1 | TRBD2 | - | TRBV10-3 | TGTGCCACCGCGACTAGCGGAGACGACTCCTACAATGAGCAGTTCTTC | CATATSGDDSYNEQFF
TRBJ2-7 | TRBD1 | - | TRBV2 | TGTGCCAGCAGTGACGGACAGGGGCCCTCCTACGAGCAGTACTTC | CASSDGQGPSYEQYF
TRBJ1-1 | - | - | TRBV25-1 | TGTGCCAGCAGCGCAGGGATAATGAACACTGAAGCTTTCTTT | CASSAGIMNTEAFF
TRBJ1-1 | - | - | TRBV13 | TGTGCCAGCAGCTTAGAAAACAGGGTCAACACTGAAGCTTTCTTT | CASSLENRVNTEAFF
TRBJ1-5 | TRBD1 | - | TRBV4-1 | TGCGCCAGCAGCCGAGACAGGGTAACTCAGCCCCAGCATTTT | CASSRDRVTQPQHF
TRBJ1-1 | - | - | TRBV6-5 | TGTGCCAGCACCCGGACTAACACTGAAGCTTTCTTT | CASTRTNTEAFF
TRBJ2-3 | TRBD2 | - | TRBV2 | TGTGCCAGCAGTGCTAGAGCGGGAGGCACAGATACGCAGTATTTT | CASSARAGGTDTQYF
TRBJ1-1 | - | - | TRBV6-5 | TGTGCCAGCAGTTACCTCACTGAAGCTTTCTTT | CASSYLTEAFF
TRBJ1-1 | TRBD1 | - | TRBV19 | TGTGCCAGTAGGCCTAGACAGGGTTCTGAAGCTTTCTTT | CASRPRQGSEAFF
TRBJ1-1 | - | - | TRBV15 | TGTGCCACCAGCAGACACGGGGGTACTGAAGCTTTCTTT | CATSRHGGTEAFF
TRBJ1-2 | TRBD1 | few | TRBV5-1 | TGCGCCAGCAGCTTCGGGGGACAGACCTATGGCTACACCTTC | CASSFGGQTYGYTF
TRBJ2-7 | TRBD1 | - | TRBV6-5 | TGTGCCAGCAGTTGGGGGGGACAGGGGGCCTCCTACGAGCAGTACTTC | CASSWGGQGASYEQYF
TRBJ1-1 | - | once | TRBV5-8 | TGTGCCAGCAGCCAGGACAGAACGGGGAACACTGAAGCTTTCTTT | CASSQDRTGNTEAFF
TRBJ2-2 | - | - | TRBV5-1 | TGCGCCAGCTCTCAACAGATGAACACCGGGGAGCTGTTTTTT | CASSQQMNTGELFF
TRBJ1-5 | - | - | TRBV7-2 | TGTGCCAGCAGCCCGGGACTCCGGCAGCCCCAGCATTTT | CASSPGLRQPQHF
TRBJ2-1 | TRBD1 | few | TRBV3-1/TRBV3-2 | TGTGCCAGCAGCCGGGACAGGACGAATGAGCAGTTCTTC | CASSRDRTNEQFF
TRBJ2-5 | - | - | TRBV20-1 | TGCAGTGCTAGAGACGTGGAGACCCAGTACTTC | CSARDVETQYF
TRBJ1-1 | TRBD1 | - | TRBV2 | TGTGCCAGCAAGTGGAGACAGGGGGCGTGGAATGAAGCTTTCTTT | CASKWRQGAWNEAFF
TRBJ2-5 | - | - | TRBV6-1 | TGTGCCAGCAGTGTCTCGGGGTTTGGGTCATGGGAAGAGACCCAGTACTTC | CASSVSGFGSWEETQYF
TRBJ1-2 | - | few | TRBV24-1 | TGTGCCACCAGTGAGACAGGTAACTATGGCTACACCTTC | CATSETGNYGYTF
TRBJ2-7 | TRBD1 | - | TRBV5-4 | TGTGCCAGCAGCCGCCGGGACAGCTCCTACGAGCAGTACTTC | CASSRRDSSYEQYF
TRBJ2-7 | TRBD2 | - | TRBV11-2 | TGTGCCAGCAGCTTAGGGCGATTAACTAGCGGGAGCTCCTACGAGCAGTACTTC | CASSLGRLTSGSSYEQYF
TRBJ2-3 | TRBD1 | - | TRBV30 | TGTGCCTGGAGTGTACAGGGGGAGACAGGGCACTACACAGATACGCAGTATTTT | CAWSVQGETGHYTDTQYF
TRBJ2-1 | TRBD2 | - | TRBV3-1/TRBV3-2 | TGTGCCAGCAGCTCTAGCGGGAGTTACAATGAGCAGTTCTTC | CASSSSGSYNEQFF
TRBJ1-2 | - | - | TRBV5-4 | TGTGCCAGCAGCTCTATGACGGACAGTAATGGCTACACCTTC | CASSSMTDSNGYTF
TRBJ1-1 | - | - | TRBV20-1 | TGCAGTGCTGAGCGGACCACTGAAGCTTTCTTT | CSAERTTEAFF
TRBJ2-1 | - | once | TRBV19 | TGTGCCAGTAGTACGAGTAGATGGGCTTACAATGAGCAGTTCTTC | CASSTSRWAYNEQFF
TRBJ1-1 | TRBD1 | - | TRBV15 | TGTGCCACCAGCAGAGGACAGGGGAGGAACACTGAAGCTTTCTTT | CATSRGQGRNTEAFF